This T cell receptor beta chain was recorded in a study of glioma-infiltrating T cells (dated by TCRdb to the mid-2010s). Some background on the complete study: TCR alpha- and beta-chain repertoires were sequenced from glioma tissue, non-neoplastic brain tissue and matched peripheral blood mononuclear cells. Three low-grade glioma patients, fewer than 10 primary glioblastoma patients and three non-glioma patients contributing non-neoplastic brain tissue were included in the paired cohort. To gauge divergence between tissue and blood T-cell populations, every tissue-infiltrating repertoire was compared against the peripheral blood repertoire from the same patient.

This clonotype was found many times. Its binding antigen is unknown. Qualities for individual bases were not recorded, and no much larger clone is one base off. The iRepertoire nested amplicon-rescue multiplex PCR (arm-PCR) platform was used to amplify TCR alpha and beta CDR3 regions from RNA. The input for one-step reverse transcription and amplification was roughly 100-400 ng of tissue mRNA or PBMC total RNA. Following bead purification, Illumina adapters were added through a secondary multiplex PCR, and the libraries were then gel-purified between 200 and 400 bp. Internal 6-nucleotide barcodes were carried by the libraries and were used for demultiplexing. The libraries were sequenced on an Illumina MiSeq using 2x220 or 2x250 nucleotide paired-end reads. Concerning the study's data processing: Paired reads were merged with FLASH 1.2.11 and aligned to the GRCh37 human genome with BWA-MEM before extracting TRA and TRB reads. An IMGT-derived reference of cassette sequences and CDR3 motifs, with pseudogenes included, was used for V and J assignment. Reads were translated in three frames, and productive CDR3s were defined by a C…FGXG motif without stop codons. Unique combinations of V-J cassette pair and CDR3 amino acid sequence were defined as clonotypes. Reads were filtered by Hamming distance, thresholded by each sample's sequence error rate in mapped regions. The raw public data were reprocessed by TCRdb itself: fastp quality trimming at Q25, MiXCR clonotype calling, in-frame beta chains only. Identical CDR3 protein sequences are pooled into one entry, listed with their most common genes and DNA. What appears here as the V and J calls and clone size reflects TCRdb's work, not the paper's. Present in this sample are tens of thousands of distinct CDR3 sequences, roughly 23% of which were seen just once. The ten largest clones add up to approximately 6.7% of the sample.

Overall study outcomes, separate from this receptor: Very few CDR3 sequences were found to be shared between tissue and blood, and this scarcity was attributed to high CDR3 diversity and limited sampling. VJ-independent divergence between tissue and blood was lower than expected in non-neoplastic patients but higher than expected in all gliomas, particularly low-grade gliomas. Group comparisons were based on small numbers of patients: three non-neoplastic, three low-grade glioma and roughly 8 glioblastoma patients.

The sequencing sample was made of glioma tissue, nonneoplastic brain tissue, or PBMCs (not recorded which). This clonotype was sampled from a human donor with low-grade glioma or glioblastoma, undergoing nonglioma brain surgery, or in good health (not recorded which).

In nucleotide form, the sequence is TGTGCCAGCAGTCCGGGTCCGAGGGGGACCCAGTACTTC. Its translation is CASSPGPRGTQYF. The chain links TRBV2 with TRBJ2-5; the D gene could be TRBD1 or TRBD2, each one agreeing over 5 bases. The germline V gene supplies CDR1 SNHLY and CDR2 FYNNEI. Trimming removed 5 bases from V and 7 bases from J, leaving 14 bases between the germline ends. Including cysteine and phenylalanine, the CDR3 has 13 amino acids. Here the CDR3 DNA is all that survives: 39 bases in frame from base 1.